This T cell receptor (beta chain) was recovered during a study of T-cell reconstitution after alpha-beta-depleted transplantation in children. Findings and caveats of the study: As was reported, about two months after transplant, alpha-beta T cells came from several hundred expanded graft clones. A year had passed since transplant, and T-cell counts and diversity by then came mostly from newly produced T cells.

This clonotype occurred a few times. Its specificity is not known. Library preparation (for TCRbeta) was performed with unique molecular identifiers. Via MiXCR, TCRdb re-called the PCR reads, giving one row per CDR3 protein. Of about 830,000 distinct CDR3 sequences detected, around 15% appear once; the ten largest clones hold 5%. V lost 3 bases, J lost 5 bases, and 11 bases lay in between. Germline V CDR1 and CDR2: KGHSH, LQKENI. The CDR3 extends over 13 amino acids. The origin of this receptor is a male patient younger than 18 who had a stem cell transplant for acute lymphoblastic leukemia, so the T cells may come from the graft donor. V gene TRBV18 combines with J gene TRBJ2-7, with a possible D match to TRBD1 (6 bases). The sequences come from PBMCs, mostly from graft donor cells, collected 360 days after TCRalphabeta/CD19-depleted stem cell transplant. CDR3 nucleotides: TGTGCCAGCTCACCGACAGGTGGCAACGAGCAGTACTTC. It specifies CASSPTGGNEQYF.